Described below is a single T cell receptor beta chain sequence and its context. Its target is unknown. 13 Jbeta primers and 60 Vbeta primers were used for the PCR. The repertoire was sequenced with immunoSEQ multiplex PCR; TCRdb's copy has only in-frame clones and lacks some. The table has 200,000 to 250,000 clones, approximately 87% seen once; the top ten hold 1% to 1.5%. These data belong to a study of cytomegalovirus exposure and HLA in healthy donors. Trimming removed 5 bases from V and 0 bases from J, with 10 bases in between. There are 14 residues in the CDR3. Germline assignment: CDR1 SGHAT and CDR2 FQDESV (reference sequence). Study observations and caveats: A later analysis found most CMV-associated TCR beta chains apparently HLA-restricted. Being productive about 87% or about 30% of the time was typical of most TCR beta V segments in an earlier analysis. Later work associated more than 15,000 TCR beta sequences with HLA alleles at 0.05 false discovery rate.

The chain combines TRBV11-1 with TRBJ1-1, with a possible D match to TRBD1 (5 bases). This receptor was taken from a human donor in good health. Sequencing was done on a sample of PBMCs. CDR3 nucleotides: TGTGCCAGCAGCGGCAGGGTTTTGAACACTGAAGCTTTCTTT. Encoded protein: CASSGRVLNTEAFF.